These 19 T cell receptor beta chains were all obtained from the same sample, sequenced in a study of T cells in localized non-small cell lung cancer. Libraries were prepared by immunoSEQ multiplex PCR; TCRdb keeps only in-frame clonotypes and omits some of them. The table lists approximately 21,000 clones, about nine tenths of them singletons, with about 7.1% in the top ten. Source: peripheral blood, taken before any cancer treatment. Receptors originate from a woman aged 35 to 70 with stage I lung adenocarcinoma.

This clone showed up just once. This rearrangement joins TRBV7-8 to TRBJ2-5; D is unresolved. There are 15 residues in the CDR3. Deletions cut 2 bases from V and 1 base from J, with 11 bases between. Germline V gene data show CDR1 as SGHVS and CDR2 as FQNEAQ. The CDR3 nucleotides read TGTGCCAGCAGCTTAAATTTCCGGTCCCAAGAGACCCAGTACTTC. It yields the protein CASSLNFRSQETQYF.

This CDR3 reads CASSFGQIATF. The CDR3 DNA reads TGTGCCAGCAGTTTTGGTCAGATTGCCACCTTC. The rearrangement uses TRBV28 and TRBJ1-2; D gene unclear. The germline V gene has CDR1 MDHEN and CDR2 SYDVKM. V dropped 3 bases and J dropped 13 bases, with 12 bases sitting between them. This CDR3 has 11 residues.

This chain uses TRBV28 with TRBJ2-5, with D possibly being TRBD1 (6 bases). The germline V and J ends were trimmed by 3 bases and 2 bases, with 13 bases remaining between them. The CDR3 contains 15 residues. The germline V gene has CDR1 MDHEN and CDR2 SYDVKM. Here the CDR3 reads CASSFLARGQETQYF. As DNA, the CDR3 is TGTGCCAGCAGTTTTTTGGCGAGGGGGCAAGAGACCCAGTACTTC.

This chain uses TRBV7-9 with TRBJ1-1, with D tentatively TRBD1 (5 bases). The V end was cut by 9 bases, the J end by 8 bases, with 16 bases between. Germline values: CDR1 SEHNR, CDR2 FQNEAQ (reference sequence). This CDR3 has 12 amino acids. Here the CDR3 reads CASIPQGGEAFF. The CDR3 DNA sequence: TGTGCCAGTATACCCCAGGGTGGCGAAGCTTTCTTT.

This chain connects TRBV7-2 to TRBJ1-2; TRBD1 might be the D (5 bases). The ends were cut back, 5 bases at V and 0 bases at J, with 22 bases in the middle. This CDR3 contains 18 residues. Germline CDR1 and CDR2: SGHTA and FQGNSA. The CDR3 protein is CASSPGGAGQHANYGYTF. The DNA of the CDR3 is TGTGCCAGCAGCCCCGGTGGGGCAGGGCAACACGCTAACTATGGCTACACCTTC.

The V call is TRBV7-2, the J call TRBJ1-5, with 7 nucleotides matching TRBD1. In germline, CDR1 is SGHTA, CDR2 FQGNSA. The junction had 4 bases not matched to a gene; V was cut back by 5 bases and J by 0 bases. The CDR3 totals 15 residues. The CDR3 sequence is CASSQGVLSNQPQHF. CDR3 in DNA: TGTGCCAGCAGCCAGGGGGTCCTTAGCAATCAGCCCCAGCATTTT.

This rearrangement joins TRBV6-5 to TRBJ2-7, with D uncertain. The CDR3 is 14 amino acids. The V end lost 1 base, the J end lost 1 base, and 8 bases lay between the germline ends. CDR1 and CDR2 from the germline V gene are MNHEY and SVGAGI. This CDR3 reads CASSYYKISYEQYF. The CDR3 region has the DNA TGTGCCAGCAGTTACTACAAGATTTCCTACGAGCAGTACTTC.

J is TRBJ2-5 and V is TRBV29-1, with 7 bases lining up with TRBD1. This CDR3 is 12 amino acids long. CDR1 is SQVTM and CDR2 is ANQGSEA in the germline V gene. After removal of 4 bases from V and 6 bases from J, the junction contained 5 bases not matched to a gene. The CDR3, as DNA: TGCAGCGTTGTTATAGGGGGCAAGACCCAGTACTTC. It translates to CSVVIGGKTQYF.

This chain links TRBV5-1 with TRBJ2-7, with 7 nucleotides matching TRBD1. The CDR3 has 14 amino acids. Germline-derived CDR1 and CDR2 are SGHRS and YFSETQ. Trimming took 4 bases from V and 9 from J; bases not matched to a gene: 13. The CDR3: CASSLTTGVRAQYF. The CDR3 coding sequence is TGCGCCAGCAGCCTAACCACAGGGGTAAGGGCGCAGTACTTC.

This chain connects TRBV9 to TRBJ2-2; D is perhaps TRBD1 or TRBD2 (5 bases each). V lost 5 bases and J lost 3, with 14 bases in between. Germline V gene lookup returns CDR1 SGDLS and CDR2 YYNGEE. The CDR3 is 15 amino acids. The CDR3: CASSRGRGDTGELFF. In DNA, the CDR3 is TGTGCCAGCAGTAGAGGGAGAGGGGACACCGGGGAGCTGTTTTTT. Using reference TRBV9 and TRBJ2-2 for the parts outside the CDR3, the full variable domain is DSGVTQTPKHLITATGQRVTLRCSPRSGDLSVYWYQQSLDQGLQFLIQYYNGEERAKGNILERFSAQQFPDLHSELNLSSLELGDSALYFCASSRGRGDTGELFFGEGSRLTVL.

This clone has more than one count but fewer than ten. The chain uses TRBV19 and TRBJ2-7; D is unclear. Between the trimmed V and J ends, which lost 3 bases and 5 bases, there was a span of 20 bases. The CDR3 contains 16 residues. Per the germline V gene, CDR1 is LNHDA and CDR2 is SQIVND (reference sequence). CDR3 in amino acids: CASSIETGPVPNEQYF. The CDR3 DNA reads as TGTGCCAGTAGTATTGAAACGGGCCCCGTCCCCAACGAGCAGTACTTC.

V gene TRBV19 combines with J gene TRBJ2-7; a weak D match, TRBD1 (6 bases). Germline CDR1 is LNHDA and CDR2 is SQIVND (reference sequence). The ends were cut back, 1 base at V and 3 bases at J, with 10 bases in the middle. The CDR3 covers 14 residues. CDR3 residues: CASSIGPGDYEQYF. The CDR3 nucleotides are TGTGCCAGTAGTATAGGTCCAGGGGACTACGAGCAGTACTTC.

The chain is built from TRBV28 and TRBJ2-3, with D maybe TRBD2 (7 bases). This CDR3 contains 15 residues. Germline V gene lookup returns CDR1 MDHEN and CDR2 SYDVKM. V lost 3 bases, J lost 3 bases, and 13 bases lay in between. The CDR3 nucleotides are TGTGCCAGCAGTTTGGGGGGGCCCGAGACAGATACGCAGTATTTT. Translation: CASSLGGPETDTQYF.

The chain employs TRBV18 and TRBJ2-5; D ambiguous. CDR1 is KGHSH and CDR2 is LQKENI in the germline V gene. The CDR3 contains 13 residues. With 1 base removed from V and 4 bases from J, the gap between germline ends came to 7 bases. The CDR3 spells CASSPRLGETQYF. CDR3 coding DNA: TGTGCCAGCTCACCACGTTTGGGAGAGACCCAGTACTTC.

J is TRBJ1-1 and V is TRBV18; possibly TRBD1 for D (5 bases). Germline CDR1 KGHSH, CDR2 LQKENI. The CDR3 runs 13 residues. Trimming left V 3 bases short and J 6 bases short, with 11 bases between. The CDR3 sequence is CASSPSRDAEAFF. The CDR3 nucleotides are TGTGCCAGCTCACCTTCGAGGGACGCTGAAGCTTTCTTT.

The chain employs TRBV5-1 and TRBJ2-1; a possible D gene is TRBD1 (5 bases). The CDR3 extends over 16 amino acids. V lost 0 bases to trimming and J lost 3 bases, with 13 bases between them. Germline lookup yields CDR1 SGHRS and CDR2 YFSETQ. CDR3 residues: CASSLGTGTNYNEQFF. In DNA form, the CDR3 reads TGCGCCAGCAGCTTGGGAACAGGTACTAACTACAATGAGCAGTTCTTC.

This clone came up once. The J gene is TRBJ1-2, the V gene TRBV4-3; TRBD1 aligns across 7 bases. CDR3 length: 16 residues. V lost 0 bases, J lost 7 bases, and 11 bases stayed unmatched. From germline, CDR1 is LGHNA and CDR2 YSLEER. The CDR3, as DNA: TGCGCCAGCAGCCAAGAAACGGGCCAGACAGGGTTTGGCTACACCTTC. Protein: CASSQETGQTGFGYTF.

V is TRBV18 and J is TRBJ1-2; 7 bases are shared with TRBD1. The V and J ends lost 3 bases and 8 bases, in that order; junction bases with no gene match: 12. CDR3 length equals 15 residues. The germline V gene encodes CDR1 KGHSH and CDR2 LQKENI. CDR3 sequence reads: CASSPTMGRGDGYTF. The CDR3 nucleotides are TGTGCCAGCTCACCCACCATGGGCAGGGGGGACGGCTACACCTTC. Full variable domain (remainder filled in from reference TRBV18 and TRBJ1-2): NAGVMQNPRHLVRRRGQEARLRCSPMKGHSHVYWYRQLPEEGLKFMVYLQKENIIDESGMPKERFSAEFPKEGPSILRIQQVVRGDSAAYFCASSPTMGRGDGYTFGSGTRLTVV.

The chain is built from TRBV11-3 and TRBJ2-3; TRBD1 might be the D (6 bases). Per germline, CDR1 SGHNT and CDR2 YENEEA. The CDR3 extends over 15 amino acids. Trimming left V 0 bases short and J 3 bases short, with 10 bases between. The CDR3 DNA sequence: TGTGCCAGCAGCTTAGAGGGGGCCCGGACAGATACGCAGTATTTT. Residues: CASSLEGARTDTQYF.